This T cell receptor (beta chain) was retrieved from a study of blood T cell repertoires in COVID-19. This CDR3 contains 14 residues. V was trimmed by 8 bases and J by 0 bases, leaving 13 bases between them. Per germline, CDR1 SEHNR and CDR2 FQNEAQ (reference sequence). This clone was seen a few times. TCRdb's table, derived via immunoSEQ multiplex PCR, lists solely in-frame clones and lacks some. Among almost 500,000 clones listed, 88% were seen once. Sequenced: PBMCs or T cells enriched from blood (not recorded which). The chain couples TRBV7-9 to TRBJ1-1; D unclear. The clonotype comes from an older woman who had recovered from COVID-19. CDR3 in amino acids: CASLPELMNTEAFF. In DNA form, the CDR3 reads TGTGCCAGCCTCCCCGAGCTCATGAACACTGAAGCTTTCTTT.